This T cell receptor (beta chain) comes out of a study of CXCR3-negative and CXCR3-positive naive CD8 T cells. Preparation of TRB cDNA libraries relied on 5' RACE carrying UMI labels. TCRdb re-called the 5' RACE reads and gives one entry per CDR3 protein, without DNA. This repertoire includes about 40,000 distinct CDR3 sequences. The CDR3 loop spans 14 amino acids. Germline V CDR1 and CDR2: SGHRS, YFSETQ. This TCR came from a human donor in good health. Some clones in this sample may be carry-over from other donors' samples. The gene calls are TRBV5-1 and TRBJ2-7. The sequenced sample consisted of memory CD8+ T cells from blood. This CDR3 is CASSLASAAYEQYF.